This T cell receptor beta chain was sequenced in a study of OX40 agonist ivuxolimab in advanced cancers. Overall study context: Given to patients was ivuxolimab, an agonistic anti-OX40 (CD134) antibody.

Points from the study as a whole: Dosing at 0.1 to 3.0 mg/kg was accompanied by clonal expansion of CD4+ and CD8+ blood T cells by week 6. Low normalized clonal expansion also occurred in some nonresponding patients.

Profiling relied on immunoSEQ multiplex PCR, and the TCRdb table lists in-frame clones only, not all of them. This table has around 95,000 clones, approximately 89% appearing once. CDR1 and CDR2 from the germline V gene are SQVTM and ANQGSEA. Trimming removed 7 bases from V and 5 bases from J, with 17 bases in between. The CDR3 loop spans 13 amino acids. In regard to this clone: Its antigen is undetermined.

J is TRBJ2-5 and V is TRBV29-1; a possible D gene is TRBD1 (7 bases). The receptor's source is an adult with an advanced solid tumor such as melanoma, head and neck, liver or kidney cancer. Sequenced material: CD4+ or CD8+ T cells sorted from blood, taken in a trial of the OX40 agonist ivuxolimab. CDR3 sequence reads: CSGGYRGGETQYF. CDR3 coding DNA: TGCAGCGGGGGGTACAGGGGAGGCGAGACCCAGTACTTC.